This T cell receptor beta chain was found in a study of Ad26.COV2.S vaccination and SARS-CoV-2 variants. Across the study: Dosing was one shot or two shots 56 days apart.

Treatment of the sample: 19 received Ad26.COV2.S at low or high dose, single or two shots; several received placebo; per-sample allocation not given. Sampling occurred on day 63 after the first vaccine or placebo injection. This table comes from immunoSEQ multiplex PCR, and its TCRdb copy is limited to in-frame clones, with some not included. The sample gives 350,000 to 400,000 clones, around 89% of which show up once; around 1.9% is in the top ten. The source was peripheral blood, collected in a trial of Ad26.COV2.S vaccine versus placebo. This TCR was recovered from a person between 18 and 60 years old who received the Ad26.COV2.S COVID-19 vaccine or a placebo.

CDR3 protein: CASSAPGLAGQYF. The DNA of the CDR3 is TGTGCCAGCAGCGCCCCGGGACTAGCGGGACAGTACTTC. J is TRBJ2-5 and V is TRBV11-2; 13 bases map to TRBD2. CDR3 length equals 13 residues. Germline V lookup: CDR1 SGHAT, CDR2 FQNNGV. V was pared by 5 bases and J by 11 bases, with 5 bases of the junction left unmatched.